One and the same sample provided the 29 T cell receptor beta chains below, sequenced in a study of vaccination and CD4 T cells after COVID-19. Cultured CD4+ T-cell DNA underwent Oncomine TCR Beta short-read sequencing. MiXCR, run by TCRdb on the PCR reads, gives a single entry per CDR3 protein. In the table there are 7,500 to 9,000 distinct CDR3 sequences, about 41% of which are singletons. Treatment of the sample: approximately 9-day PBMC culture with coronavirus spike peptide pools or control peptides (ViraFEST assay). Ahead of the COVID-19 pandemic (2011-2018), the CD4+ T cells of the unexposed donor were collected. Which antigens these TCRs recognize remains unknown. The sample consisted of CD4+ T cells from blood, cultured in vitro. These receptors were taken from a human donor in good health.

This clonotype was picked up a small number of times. The CDR3 here is CASSVYRGRGYTF. Here the CDR3 DNA reads TGTGCCAGCAGTGTGTACAGGGGGCGAGGCTACACCTTC. V is TRBV7-2 and J is TRBJ1-2, with TRBD1 identical over 9 bases. The CDR3 runs 13 residues. Per the germline V gene, CDR1 is SGHTA and CDR2 is FQGNSA. Trimming removed 6 bases from V and 8 bases from J; junction bases left unmatched: 7.

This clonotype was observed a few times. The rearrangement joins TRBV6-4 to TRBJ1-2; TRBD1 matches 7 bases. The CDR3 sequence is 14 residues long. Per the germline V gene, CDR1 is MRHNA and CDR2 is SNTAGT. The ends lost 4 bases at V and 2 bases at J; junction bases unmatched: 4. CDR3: CASSVEQGNYGYTF. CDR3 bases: TGTGCCAGCAGTGTCGAACAGGGGAACTATGGCTACACCTTC.

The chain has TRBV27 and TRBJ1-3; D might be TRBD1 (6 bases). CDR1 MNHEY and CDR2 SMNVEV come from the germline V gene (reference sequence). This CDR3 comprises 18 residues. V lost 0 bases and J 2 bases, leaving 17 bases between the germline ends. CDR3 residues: CASSLSYPGVSAGNTIYF. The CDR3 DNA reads TGTGCCAGCAGTTTATCGTACCCAGGGGTCAGCGCTGGAAACACCATATATTTT.

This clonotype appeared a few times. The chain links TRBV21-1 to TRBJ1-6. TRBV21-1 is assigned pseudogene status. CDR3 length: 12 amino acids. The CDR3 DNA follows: TGTGCCAGCAGCATCTGGGTTTCACCCCTCCACTTT. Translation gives CASSIWVSPLHF.

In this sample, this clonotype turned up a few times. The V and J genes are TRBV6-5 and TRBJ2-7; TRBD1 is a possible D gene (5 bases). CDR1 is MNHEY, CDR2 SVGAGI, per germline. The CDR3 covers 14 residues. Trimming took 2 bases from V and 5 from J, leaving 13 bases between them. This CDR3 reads CASSYGQGVHEQYF. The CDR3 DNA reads TGTGCCAGCAGTTACGGGCAGGGTGTCCACGAGCAGTACTTC.

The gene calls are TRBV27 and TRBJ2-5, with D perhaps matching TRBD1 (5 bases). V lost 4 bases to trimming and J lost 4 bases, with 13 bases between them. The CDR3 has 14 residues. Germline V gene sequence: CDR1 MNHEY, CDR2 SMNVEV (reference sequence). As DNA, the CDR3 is TGTGCCAGCAGTTCCCGGACACCGGCAGAGACCCAGTACTTC. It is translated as CASSSRTPAETQYF.

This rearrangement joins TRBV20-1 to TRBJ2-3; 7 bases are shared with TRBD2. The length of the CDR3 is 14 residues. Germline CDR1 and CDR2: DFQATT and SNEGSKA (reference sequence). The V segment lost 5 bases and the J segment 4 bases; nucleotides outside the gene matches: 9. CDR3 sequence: CSASRGSRPDTQYF. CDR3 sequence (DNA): TGCAGTGCTTCTCGCGGGAGCCGGCCAGATACGCAGTATTTT.

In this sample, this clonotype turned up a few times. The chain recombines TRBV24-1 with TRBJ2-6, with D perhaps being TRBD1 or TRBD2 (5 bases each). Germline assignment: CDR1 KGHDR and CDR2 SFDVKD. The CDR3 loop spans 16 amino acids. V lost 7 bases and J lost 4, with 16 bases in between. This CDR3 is CATSGTNRRGANVLTF. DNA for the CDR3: TGTGCCACCAGCGGGACGAATCGTCGAGGGGCCAACGTCCTGACTTTC.

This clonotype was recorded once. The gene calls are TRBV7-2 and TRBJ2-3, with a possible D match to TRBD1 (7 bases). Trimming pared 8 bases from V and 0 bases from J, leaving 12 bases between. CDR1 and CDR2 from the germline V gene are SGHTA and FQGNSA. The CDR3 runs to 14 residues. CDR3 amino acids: CASGPGGSTDTQYF. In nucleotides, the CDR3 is TGTGCCAGCGGCCCAGGGGGGAGCACAGATACGCAGTATTTT.

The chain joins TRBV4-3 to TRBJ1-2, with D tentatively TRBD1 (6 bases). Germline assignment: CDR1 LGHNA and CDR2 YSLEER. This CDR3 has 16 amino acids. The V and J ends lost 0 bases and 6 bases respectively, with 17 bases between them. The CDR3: CASSQEIGNRVNGYTF. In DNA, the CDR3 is TGCGCCAGCAGCCAAGAGATTGGAAACAGGGTAAATGGCTACACCTTC.

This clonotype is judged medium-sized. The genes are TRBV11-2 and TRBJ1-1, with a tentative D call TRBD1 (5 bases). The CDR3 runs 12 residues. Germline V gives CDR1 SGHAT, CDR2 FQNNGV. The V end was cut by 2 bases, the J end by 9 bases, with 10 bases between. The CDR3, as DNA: TGTGCCAGCAGCTTACAGGGAATGAAAGCTTTCTTT. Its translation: CASSLQGMKAFF.

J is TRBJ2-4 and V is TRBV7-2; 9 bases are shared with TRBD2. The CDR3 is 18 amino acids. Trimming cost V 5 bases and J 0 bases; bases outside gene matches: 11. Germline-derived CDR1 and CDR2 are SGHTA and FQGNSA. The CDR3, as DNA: TGTGCCAGCAGCAATATAGCGGGGGCCGCTCTAGCCAAAAACATTCAGTACTTC. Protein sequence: CASSNIAGAALAKNIQYF.

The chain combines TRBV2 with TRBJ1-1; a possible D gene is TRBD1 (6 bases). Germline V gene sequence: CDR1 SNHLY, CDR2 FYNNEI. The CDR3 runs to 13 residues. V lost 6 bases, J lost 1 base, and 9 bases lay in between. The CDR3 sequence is CASRRTENTEAFF. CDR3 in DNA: TGTGCCAGCAGACGGACAGAGAACACTGAAGCTTTCTTT.

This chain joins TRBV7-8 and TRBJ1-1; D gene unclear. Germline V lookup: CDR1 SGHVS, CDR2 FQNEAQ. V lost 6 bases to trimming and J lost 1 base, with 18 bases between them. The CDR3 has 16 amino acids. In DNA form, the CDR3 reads TGTGCCAGCAGGGCTGCGGGTTGGCCGAAGAACACTGAAGCTTTCTTT. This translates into CASRAAGWPKNTEAFF.

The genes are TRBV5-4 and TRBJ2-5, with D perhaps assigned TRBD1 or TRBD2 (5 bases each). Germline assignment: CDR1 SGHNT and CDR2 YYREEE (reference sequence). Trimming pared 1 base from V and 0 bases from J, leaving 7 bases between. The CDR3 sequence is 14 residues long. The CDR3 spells CASSLRGDQETQYF. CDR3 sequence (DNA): TGTGCCAGCAGCTTGCGAGGGGACCAAGAGACCCAGTACTTC.

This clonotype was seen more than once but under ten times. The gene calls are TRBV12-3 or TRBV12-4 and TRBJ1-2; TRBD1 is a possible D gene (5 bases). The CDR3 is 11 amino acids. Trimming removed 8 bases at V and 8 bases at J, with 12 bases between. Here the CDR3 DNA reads TGTGCCAGCTCTGGGGGTTTGGGCTACACCTTC. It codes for CASSGGLGYTF.

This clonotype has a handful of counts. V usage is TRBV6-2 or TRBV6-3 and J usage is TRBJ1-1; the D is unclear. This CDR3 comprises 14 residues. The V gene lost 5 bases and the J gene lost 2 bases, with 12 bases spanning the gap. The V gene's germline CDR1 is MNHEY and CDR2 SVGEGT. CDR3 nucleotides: TGTGCCAGCAGTATCGGACTGGGAAACACTGAAGCTTTCTTT. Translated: CASSIGLGNTEAFF.

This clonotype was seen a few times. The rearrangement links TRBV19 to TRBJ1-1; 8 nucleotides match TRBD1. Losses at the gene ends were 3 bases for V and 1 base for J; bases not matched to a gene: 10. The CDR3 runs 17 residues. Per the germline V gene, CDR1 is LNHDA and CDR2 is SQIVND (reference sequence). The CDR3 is CASSIRGRGHGNTEAFF. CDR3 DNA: TGTGCCAGTAGTATCCGTGGCAGGGGGCATGGGAACACTGAAGCTTTCTTT.

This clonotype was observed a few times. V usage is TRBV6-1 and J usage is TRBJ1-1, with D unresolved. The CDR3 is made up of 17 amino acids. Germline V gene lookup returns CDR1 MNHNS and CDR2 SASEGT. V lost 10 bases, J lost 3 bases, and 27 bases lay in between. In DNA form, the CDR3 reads TGTGCCACGTGGGGAGGTGGGGTAATACGGGCATACACTGAAGCTTTCTTT. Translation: CATWGGGVIRAYTEAFF.

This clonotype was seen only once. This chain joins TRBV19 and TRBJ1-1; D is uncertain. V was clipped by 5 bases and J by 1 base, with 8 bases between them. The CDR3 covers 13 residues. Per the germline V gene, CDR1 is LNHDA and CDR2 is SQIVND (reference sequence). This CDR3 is CASSPTANTEAFF. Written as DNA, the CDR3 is TGTGCCAGTAGTCCCACAGCGAACACTGAAGCTTTCTTT.

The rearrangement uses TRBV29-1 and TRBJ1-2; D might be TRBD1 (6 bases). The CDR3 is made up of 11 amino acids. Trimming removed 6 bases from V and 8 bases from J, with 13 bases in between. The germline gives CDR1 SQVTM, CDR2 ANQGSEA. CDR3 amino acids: CSVGQQGGYTF. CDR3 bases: TGCAGCGTAGGGCAACAGGGAGGCTACACCTTC.

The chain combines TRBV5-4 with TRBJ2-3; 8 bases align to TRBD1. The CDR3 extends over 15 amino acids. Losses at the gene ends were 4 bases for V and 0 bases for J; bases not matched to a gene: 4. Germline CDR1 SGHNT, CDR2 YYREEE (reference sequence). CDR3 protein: CASSQGQGSTDTQYF. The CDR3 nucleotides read TGTGCCAGCAGCCAAGGACAGGGTAGCACAGATACGCAGTATTTT.

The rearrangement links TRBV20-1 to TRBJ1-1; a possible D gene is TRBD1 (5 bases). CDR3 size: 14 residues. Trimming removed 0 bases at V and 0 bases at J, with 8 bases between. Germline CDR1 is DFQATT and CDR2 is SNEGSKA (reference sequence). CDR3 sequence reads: CSAREARVNTEAFF. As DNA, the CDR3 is TGCAGTGCTAGAGAAGCCAGGGTGAACACTGAAGCTTTCTTT.

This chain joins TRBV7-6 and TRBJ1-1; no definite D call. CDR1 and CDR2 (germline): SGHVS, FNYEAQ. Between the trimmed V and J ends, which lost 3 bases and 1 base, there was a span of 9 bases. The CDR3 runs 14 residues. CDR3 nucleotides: TGTGCCAGCAGCTTGGGGAGGGCGAACACTGAAGCTTTCTTT. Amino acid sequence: CASSLGRANTEAFF.

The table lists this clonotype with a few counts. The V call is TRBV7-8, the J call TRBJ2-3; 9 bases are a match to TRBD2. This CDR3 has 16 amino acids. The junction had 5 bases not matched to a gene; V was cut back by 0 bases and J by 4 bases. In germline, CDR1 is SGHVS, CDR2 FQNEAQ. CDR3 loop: CASSLAAGGLADTQYF. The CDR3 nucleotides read TGTGCCAGCAGCTTAGCAGCGGGAGGACTTGCAGATACGCAGTATTTT.

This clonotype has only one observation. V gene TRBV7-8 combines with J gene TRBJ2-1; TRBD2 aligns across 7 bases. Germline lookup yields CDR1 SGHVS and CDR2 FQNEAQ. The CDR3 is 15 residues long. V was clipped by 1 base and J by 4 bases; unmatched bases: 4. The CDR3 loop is CASSLDRGVYNEQFF. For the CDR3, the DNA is TGTGCCAGCAGCTTAGACCGGGGGGTGTACAATGAGCAGTTCTTC.

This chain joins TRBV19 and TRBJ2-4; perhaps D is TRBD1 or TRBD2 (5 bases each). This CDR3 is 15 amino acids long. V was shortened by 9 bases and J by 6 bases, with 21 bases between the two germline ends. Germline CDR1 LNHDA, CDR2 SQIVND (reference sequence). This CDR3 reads CASQRAPKGRNIQYF. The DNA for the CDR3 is TGTGCCAGCCAACGGGCCCCAAAGGGGAGAAACATTCAGTACTTC. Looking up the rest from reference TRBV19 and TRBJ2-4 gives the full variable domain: DGGITQSPKYLFRKEGQNVTLSCEQNLNHDAMYWYRQDPGQGLRLIYYSQIVNDFQKGDIAEGYSVSREKKESFPLTVTSAQKNPTAFYLCASQRAPKGRNIQYFGAGTRLSVL.

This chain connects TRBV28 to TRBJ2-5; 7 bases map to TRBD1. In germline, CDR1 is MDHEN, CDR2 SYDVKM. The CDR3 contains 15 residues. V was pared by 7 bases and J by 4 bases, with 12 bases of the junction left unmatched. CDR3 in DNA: TGTGCCAGCAATACAGGGGCTATCCGGGGAGAGACCCAGTACTTC. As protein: CASNTGAIRGETQYF.

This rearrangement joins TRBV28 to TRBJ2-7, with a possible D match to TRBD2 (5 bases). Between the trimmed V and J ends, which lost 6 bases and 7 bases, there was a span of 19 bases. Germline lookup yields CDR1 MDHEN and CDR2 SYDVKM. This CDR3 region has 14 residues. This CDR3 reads CASRLEGVNREQYF. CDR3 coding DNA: TGTGCCAGCAGACTCGAGGGTGTAAATAGGGAGCAGTACTTC.